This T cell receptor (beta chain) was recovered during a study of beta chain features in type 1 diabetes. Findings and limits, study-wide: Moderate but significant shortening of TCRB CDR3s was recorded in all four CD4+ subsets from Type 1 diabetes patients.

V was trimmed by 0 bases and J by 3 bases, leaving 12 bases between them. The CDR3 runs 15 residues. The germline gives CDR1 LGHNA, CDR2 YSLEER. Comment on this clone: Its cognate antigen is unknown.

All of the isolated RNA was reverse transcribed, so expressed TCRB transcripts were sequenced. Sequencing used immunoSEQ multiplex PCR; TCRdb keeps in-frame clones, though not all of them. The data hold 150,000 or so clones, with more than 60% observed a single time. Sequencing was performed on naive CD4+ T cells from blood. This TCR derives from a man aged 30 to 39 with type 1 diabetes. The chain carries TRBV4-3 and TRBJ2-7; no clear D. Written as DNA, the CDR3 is TGCGCCAGCAGCCAAGATCCTCGGGTTGGCTACGAGCAGTACTTC. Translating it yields CASSQDPRVGYEQYF.